One and the same sample provided the 27 T cell receptor beta chains below, sequenced in a study of blood T cell repertoires in COVID-19. Sequenced by immunoSEQ multiplex PCR; TCRdb stores in-frame clones only, minus some. The repertoire includes under 500,000 clones, approximately 90% of them detected once, and approximately 4.5% sits in the top ten. Sequencing used peripheral blood. Every receptor here comes from a woman aged 25 to 39 with acute or convalescent COVID-19.

The chain links TRBV7-9 to TRBJ2-7; TRBD2 is a possible D gene (5 bases). The germline gives CDR1 SEHNR, CDR2 FQNEAQ (reference sequence). The CDR3 spans 13 residues. The ends were cut back, 8 bases at V and 3 bases at J, with 14 bases in the middle. CDR3 DNA sequence: TGTGCCAGCTCGAAGGACGGGGACTACGAGCAGTACTTC. Protein product: CASSKDGDYEQYF.

This sequence joins TRBV7-2 and TRBJ2-5; 9 bases align to TRBD2. The ends lost 1 base at V and 5 bases at J; junction bases unmatched: 5. The length of the CDR3 is 15 residues. Germline CDR1 reads SGHTA; CDR2 reads FQGNSA. DNA of the CDR3: TGTGCCAGCAGCTTAGTAGCGGGGGCTTCCGAGACCCAGTACTTC. It is translated as CASSLVAGASETQYF.

CDR3 sequence: CASSTGLAEPYEQYF. CDR3 in DNA: TGCGCCAGCAGCACCGGACTAGCGGAACCATACGAGCAGTACTTC. This chain uses TRBV5-1 with TRBJ2-7, with 10 bases fitting TRBD2. The CDR3 is 15 amino acids. With V trimmed by 4 bases and J by 4 bases, 8 bases remained unmatched. Germline loops: CDR1 SGHRS, CDR2 YFSETQ.

The rearrangement joins TRBV30 to TRBJ2-3; the match to TRBD2 covers 9 bases. Germline CDR1 is GTSNPN and CDR2 is SVGIG (reference sequence). The ends lost 5 bases at V and 0 bases at J; junction bases unmatched: 3. The CDR3 loop spans 14 amino acids. The CDR3 sequence is CAWQAGGSTDTQYF. The CDR3 nucleotides read TGTGCCTGGCAAGCGGGGGGAAGCACAGATACGCAGTATTTT.

The genes are TRBV30 and TRBJ1-1; a possible D gene is TRBD1 (5 bases). Deletions cut 0 bases from V and 4 bases from J, with 9 bases between. Germline lookup yields CDR1 GTSNPN and CDR2 SVGIG (reference sequence). This CDR3 contains 13 residues. The CDR3 region is CAWSVLGGTEAFF. CDR3 coding DNA: TGTGCCTGGAGTGTACTGGGGGGCACTGAAGCTTTCTTT.

J is TRBJ1-5 and V is TRBV24-1; 8 nucleotides match TRBD1. V gave up 2 bases and J gave up 5 bases; unmatched junction bases: 4. This CDR3 is built from 15 residues. Germline V gives CDR1 KGHDR, CDR2 SFDVKD. CDR3 region: CATSDSRTGHQPQHF. The CDR3 DNA is TGTGCCACCAGTGATTCACGGACAGGGCATCAGCCCCAGCATTTT.

V usage is TRBV11-1 and J usage is TRBJ1-1; possible D gene TRBD1, 5 bases. Trimming pared 3 bases from V and 1 base from J, leaving 9 bases between. Germline V CDR1 and CDR2: SGHAT, FQDESV (reference sequence). The CDR3 is 14 residues long. The CDR3 DNA sequence: TGTGCCAGCAGCTTGGGAGGGGCGAACACTGAAGCTTTCTTT. Its translation: CASSLGGANTEAFF.

The rearrangement uses TRBV29-1 and TRBJ2-5, with D tentatively TRBD2 (5 bases). This CDR3 is built from 12 residues. Germline V gene data show CDR1 as SQVTM and CDR2 as ANQGSEA. Trimming took 4 bases from V and 4 from J, leaving 10 bases between them. The CDR3 nucleotides read TGCAGCGTTGGAGGGTCAGGAGAGACCCAGTACTTC. Protein sequence: CSVGGSGETQYF.

This chain joins TRBV5-4 and TRBJ2-7; D gene ambiguous. Germline CDR1 reads SGHNT; CDR2 reads YYREEE (reference sequence). V dropped 2 bases and J dropped 3 bases, with 18 bases sitting between them. This CDR3 has 16 residues. CDR3 sequence (DNA): TGTGCCAGCAGCTTATTACCTCCCCTCTCGAGCTACGAGCAGTACTTC. The encoded protein is CASSLLPPLSSYEQYF.

CDR3 bases: TGTGCCAGCAGAGAATGGCAGAACGCAACTAATGAAAAACTGTTTTTT. This translates into CASREWQNATNEKLFF. This rearrangement joins TRBV6-6 to TRBJ1-4; D gene ambiguous. Germline V gene lookup returns CDR1 MNHNY and CDR2 SVGAGI (reference sequence). Trimming pared 6 bases from V and 0 bases from J, leaving 14 bases between. CDR3 length equals 16 residues.

This clone was counted once. CDR3: CASSSFSGERSSYNEQFF. The CDR3 DNA sequence: TGTGCCAGCAGCTCTTTTAGCGGGGAGAGAAGCTCCTACAATGAGCAGTTCTTC. The chain joins TRBV13 to TRBJ2-1; 8 bases agree with TRBD2. The junction had 11 bases not matched to a gene; V was cut back by 4 bases and J by 0 bases. This CDR3 contains 18 residues. Germline assignment: CDR1 PRHDT and CDR2 FYEKMQ (reference sequence).

V usage is TRBV14 and J usage is TRBJ2-2; TRBD2 might be the D (6 bases). The CDR3 runs 21 residues. The V gene's germline CDR1 is SGHDN and CDR2 FVKESK. Between the trimmed V and J ends, which lost 3 bases and 6 bases, there was a span of 32 bases. DNA for the CDR3: TGTGCCAGCAGCCATTGTCATCGGGGGATGGGGGATTTTGTTTCTCCCGGGGAGCTGTTTTTT. This gives the protein CASSHCHRGMGDFVSPGELFF.

The rearrangement links TRBV24-1 to TRBJ2-3; 11 bases line up with TRBD1. With V trimmed by 4 bases and J by 3 bases, 5 bases remained unmatched. This CDR3 region has 16 residues. Germline lookup yields CDR1 KGHDR and CDR2 SFDVKD. CDR3 loop: CATSESGTGGTDTQYF. CDR3 in DNA: TGTGCCACCAGTGAGTCCGGGACAGGGGGAACAGATACGCAGTATTTT.

This chain joins TRBV2 and TRBJ1-5, with D tentatively TRBD1 (5 bases). Germline CDR1 SNHLY, CDR2 FYNNEI. Trimming removed 1 base from V and 0 bases from J, with 13 bases in between. This CDR3 has 17 residues. CDR3 sequence: CASSEDLTGNSNQPQHF. The CDR3 DNA follows: TGTGCCAGCAGTGAAGACCTCACAGGCAATAGCAATCAGCCCCAGCATTTT.

J is TRBJ1-5 and V is TRBV28, with 8 bases identical to TRBD1. The J segment lost 1 base and the V segment lost 3 bases, leaving 5 bases of the junction unmatched. Germline CDR1 is MDHEN and CDR2 is SYDVKM. The CDR3 is 16 residues long. DNA of the CDR3: TGTGCCAGCAGTTTCCCGACAGGGGAGAGCAATCAGCCCCAGCATTTT. It encodes CASSFPTGESNQPQHF. The complete variable domain, with remaining parts taken from reference TRBV28 and TRBJ1-5, reads DVKVTQSSRYLVKRTGEKVFLECVQDMDHENMFWYRQDPGLGLRLIYFSYDVKMKEKGDIPEGYSVSREKKERFSLILESASTNQTSMYLCASSFPTGESNQPQHFGDGTRLSIL.

Notes on this clone: Other DNA sequences within the sample encode an identical CDR3. J is TRBJ2-7 and V is TRBV6-5; 8 nucleotides align to TRBD1. The CDR3 is made up of 15 amino acids. The germline V gene has CDR1 MNHEY and CDR2 SVGAGI. V shed 2 bases, J shed 3 bases, and the junction held 6 bases outside the gene matches. The CDR3 DNA reads as TGTGCCAGCAGTTACGGGACAGGAGGTTTCTACGAGCAGTACTTC. Translating gives CASSYGTGGFYEQYF.

The genes are TRBV5-1 and TRBJ2-7; the match to TRBD2 covers 7 bases. Germline CDR1 and CDR2: SGHRS and YFSETQ. V lost 4 bases and J lost 1; bases outside the gene matches: 5. This CDR3 contains 14 residues. Written as DNA, the CDR3 is TGCGCCAGCAGCCGGGGGGTAGGGTCCTACGAGCAGTACTTC. Translation gives CASSRGVGSYEQYF.

The rearrangement uses TRBV2 and TRBJ1-1, with 11 bases that match TRBD1. Germline V CDR1 and CDR2: SNHLY, FYNNEI. Trimming cost V 6 bases and J 10 bases; bases outside gene matches: 7. The CDR3 runs 13 residues. CDR3 in DNA: TGTGCCAGCAGGTGGACAGGGGGCGAGACAGCTTTCTTT. It specifies CASRWTGGETAFF.

The chain employs TRBV4-2 and TRBJ2-1; 10 positions match TRBD2. V lost 0 bases to trimming and J lost 13 bases; unmatched junction nucleotides: 12. CDR3 length equals 16 residues. Germline CDR1 reads LGHNA; CDR2 reads YNFKEQ. The CDR3 loop reads CASSQDAASGGTPQFF. The CDR3 DNA sequence: TGTGCCAGCAGCCAAGATGCGGCTAGCGGGGGTACACCTCAGTTCTTC.

The V gene is TRBV3-1 (or the pseudogene TRBV3-2), the J gene TRBJ1-5; TRBD1 is a possible D gene (5 bases). V lost 4 bases, J lost 3 bases, and 13 bases lay in between. Germline loops: CDR1 LGHDT, CDR2 YNNKEL (reference sequence). The CDR3 spans 15 residues. CDR3 sequence: CASSPTRDYNQPQHF. For the CDR3, the DNA is TGTGCCAGCAGCCCTACCCGGGACTACAATCAGCCCCAGCATTTT.

The V gene is TRBV7-3, the J gene TRBJ1-3; 7 bases agree with TRBD1. The CDR3 has 23 amino acids. CDR1 and CDR2 from the germline V gene are SGHTA and FQGTGA. J lost 5 bases, V lost 1 base, and 29 bases had no gene match. DNA for the CDR3: TGTGCCAGCAGCTTAAAGCCCATCAACTCGGGACAGAACCAAGTTTTTTCTCGAAACACCATATATTTT. It yields the protein CASSLKPINSGQNQVFSRNTIYF.

In the case of this clone: Other DNA sequences in the same sample also yield this CDR3. The V call is TRBV19, the J call TRBJ1-5; the D gene is possibly TRBD1 (6 bases). Germline V gives CDR1 LNHDA, CDR2 SQIVND (reference sequence). The CDR3 is 15 residues long. The germline V and J ends were trimmed by 3 bases and 2 bases, with 11 bases remaining between them. The CDR3 here is CASSIGGGGNQPQHF. The CDR3 coding sequence is TGTGCCAGTAGTATTGGCGGGGGCGGCAATCAGCCCCAGCATTTT.

A single count supports this clone. The rearrangement uses TRBV9 and TRBJ1-1; no definite D call. Between the trimmed V and J ends, which lost 3 bases and 4 bases, there was a span of 7 bases. Germline V lookup: CDR1 SGDLS, CDR2 YYNGEE. CDR3 length equals 12 residues. This chain's CDR3 is CASSAGSTEAFF. The CDR3 coding sequence is TGTGCCAGCAGCGCGGGGAGCACTGAAGCTTTCTTT.

In DNA form, the CDR3 reads TGTGCCTGGAGTGTACTCGCAGGGGAACAGCCCCAGCATTTT. This encodes CAWSVLAGEQPQHF. This sequence joins TRBV30 and TRBJ1-5; D is perhaps TRBD1 (6 bases). The germline gives CDR1 GTSNPN, CDR2 SVGIG (reference sequence). The CDR3 totals 14 residues. V was trimmed by 0 bases and J by 7 bases, leaving 13 bases between them. The full variable domain, its missing parts supplied by reference TRBV30 and TRBJ1-5, is SQTIHQWPATLVQPVGSPLSLECTVEGTSNPNLYWYRQAAGRGLQLLFYSVGIGQISSEVPQNLSASRPQDRQFILSSKKLLLSDSGFYLCAWSVLAGEQPQHFGDGTRLSIL.

This chain joins TRBV5-1 and TRBJ1-1; the D gene is possibly TRBD1 (6 bases). Germline CDR1 reads SGHRS; CDR2 reads YFSETQ. This CDR3 has 16 amino acids. V was clipped by 3 bases and J by 2 bases, with 17 bases between them. In nucleotides, the CDR3 is TGCGCCAGCAGCTCCGGACAGCCCGCTACAAACACTGAAGCTTTCTTT. Its translation is CASSSGQPATNTEAFF.

The CDR3 nucleotides are TGTGCCAGCAGCTCTCCACAGGGGACGATCTATGGCTACACCTTC. It encodes CASSSPQGTIYGYTF. This chain links TRBV5-6 with TRBJ1-2, with TRBD1 matching over 7 bases. This CDR3 spans 15 amino acids. Per the germline V gene, CDR1 is SGHDT and CDR2 is YYEEEE. V shed 3 bases and J 4 bases; nucleotides not matched to a gene: 9.

This chain uses TRBV2 with TRBJ1-1; D not resolved. Germline V lookup: CDR1 SNHLY, CDR2 FYNNEI. The CDR3 runs 14 residues. Trimming took off 6 bases at V and 1 base at J, with 12 bases between the two ends. This CDR3 reads CASRSLPGNTEAFF. CDR3 DNA sequence: TGTGCCAGCAGGAGCCTGCCAGGGAACACTGAAGCTTTCTTT. The full variable domain, rest sourced from reference TRBV2 and TRBJ1-1, is EPEVTQTPSHQVTQMGQEVILRCVPISNHLYFYWYRQILGQKVEFLVSFYNNEISEKSEIFDDQFSVERPDGSNFTLKIRSTKLEDSAMYFCASRSLPGNTEAFFGQGTRLTVV.